Listed below are T cell receptor beta chains from one sample, sequenced in a study of blood T cells in healthy people across ages. TCRdb redid the calling of the 5' RACE reads with MiXCR, one entry per CDR3 protein. Of about 800,000 distinct CDR3 sequences in the sample, approximately 25% are singletons; the top ten hold roughly 3.8%. The same data also contributed to another study, on T cells of mothers and their children.

Sequencing was carried out using blood. The source of these receptors is a boy younger than 18 in good health. The CDR3 runs from the conserved cysteine through the conserved F or W. D genes are given only for firm matches. Rows give clone size only sometimes, using once, few, many, or a class for an expanded clone.

j_call | d_call | cdr3_length | v_call | clone_size | cdr3_nt | cdr3_aa
TRBJ2-7 | TRBD1 | 12 | TRBV13 | - | TGTGCCAGCAGCTGGGACAGGGAAGAGCAGTACTTC | CASSWDREEQYF
TRBJ2-3 | TRBD1 | 17 | TRBV4-3 | - | TGCGCCAGCAGCCAGGGACAGACAGGGTCGGGCACAGATACGCAGTATTTT | CASSQGQTGSGTDTQYF
TRBJ2-7 | TRBD2 | 14 | TRBV6-1 | few | TGTGCCAGCAGTGAGGCGGGAGGAGCCTACGAGCAGTACTTC | CASSEAGGAYEQYF
TRBJ2-7 | TRBD2 | 15 | TRBV20-1 | few | TGCAGTGCTAGGGACTGGGGGGGGAGCTCCTACGAGCAGTACTTC | CSARDWGGSSYEQYF
TRBJ2-1 | - | 13 | TRBV18 | - | TGTGCCAGCTCACCACGTGGGGGTCATGAGCAGTTCTTC | CASSPRGGHEQFF
TRBJ2-6 | - | 17 | TRBV6-2/TRBV6-3 | - | TGTGCCAGCAGTTACTCGCTGGACAGCTCTGGGGCCAACGTCCTGACTTTC | CASSYSLDSSGANVLTF
TRBJ1-4 | - | 15 | TRBV20-1 | many | TGCAGTGCTAGAGGCCCGTCCCGGGGTAATGAAAAACTGTTTTTT | CSARGPSRGNEKLFF
TRBJ2-5 | - | 13 | TRBV12-3/TRBV12-4 | many | TGTGCCAGCAGTCTAGCGTCCCGGGAGACCCAGTACTTC | CASSLASRETQYF
TRBJ1-4 | - | 15 | TRBV4-1 | - | TGCGCCAGCAGCGGAGGACGAGAGTATTCGGAAAAACTGTTTTTT | CASSGGREYSEKLFF
TRBJ2-1 | TRBD2 | 14 | TRBV28 | few | TGTGCCAGCATCAATAGCGGGAGTAGTAATGAGCAGTTCTTC | CASINSGSSNEQFF
TRBJ1-5 | - | 16 | TRBV2 | - | TGTGCCAGCATTAAGGACAATCCTACTAGCAATCAGCCCCAGCATTTT | CASIKDNPTSNQPQHF
TRBJ1-2 | - | 17 | TRBV9 | - | TGTGCCAGCAGCTCCCGGGACGGACCCTCCGCTAACTATGGCTACACCTTC | CASSSRDGPSANYGYTF
TRBJ2-5 | TRBD2 | 14 | TRBV5-1 | - | TGCGCCAGCAGCGACCAAGGCGGGAGGGAGACCCAGTACTTC | CASSDQGGRETQYF
TRBJ1-1 | - | 14 | TRBV20-1 | few | TGCAGTGCCACCACTATTCAGCAGAACACTGAAGCTTTCTTT | CSATTIQQNTEAFF
TRBJ2-1 | - | 15 | TRBV27 | - | TGTGCCAGCAGAACCCTAGAGGAGGGGCCCAATGAGCAGTTCTTC | CASRTLEEGPNEQFF
TRBJ2-5 | TRBD1 | 17 | TRBV7-2 | few | TGTGCCAGCAGCCCCGCTTCCTCAGTTAACAGGGGAGAGACCCAGTACTTC | CASSPASSVNRGETQYF
TRBJ2-4 | - | 13 | TRBV11-2 | few | TGTGCCAGCAGCCCGCCGACTAGTTACATTCAGTACTTC | CASSPPTSYIQYF
TRBJ1-2 | - | 15 | TRBV3-1 | - | TGTGCCAGCTCTTTAGGTAGGGGCGCCGACTATGGCTACACCTTC | CASSLGRGADYGYTF
TRBJ1-1 | - | 16 | TRBV7-9 | - | TGTGCCAGCAGCCTACCCGGGACGTTCATGAACACTGAAGCTTTCTTT | CASSLPGTFMNTEAFF
TRBJ2-1 | - | 15 | TRBV5-6 | many | TGTGCCAGCAGCTTGGTGGGACCTCTACGCGATGAGCAGTTCTTC | CASSLVGPLRDEQFF
TRBJ2-2 | - | 15 | TRBV29-1 | - | TGCAGCGTTGTTTTTGGGGGGAGGAACACCGGGGAGCTGTTTTTT | CSVVFGGRNTGELFF
TRBJ1-2 | - | 14 | TRBV6-5 | - | TGTGCCAGCAGTTACTCGAAAACGGGTTATGGCTACACCTTC | CASSYSKTGYGYTF
TRBJ2-7 | - | 13 | TRBV15 | - | TGTGCCACCAGCAGACAGGCTGTATACGAGCAGTACTTC | CATSRQAVYEQYF
TRBJ1-2 | TRBD1 | 15 | TRBV7-2 | - | TGTGCCAGCAGCATAGGGGGGCAGGGGGCTGGCGGCTACACCTTC | CASSIGGQGAGGYTF
TRBJ2-1 | - | 13 | TRBV6-1 | few | TGTGCCAGCAGTGGGTCCACTGGGGGTGAGCAGTTCTTC | CASSGSTGGEQFF
TRBJ2-1 | TRBD2 | 17 | TRBV27 | - | TGTGCCAGCAGTCGAATAGCGGGAATCAGCTCCTACAATGAGCAGTTCTTC | CASSRIAGISSYNEQFF
TRBJ1-4 | TRBD1 | 15 | TRBV4-3 | few | TGCGCCAGCAGCCAAGACGACAGGGATGGTGAAAAACTGTTTTTT | CASSQDDRDGEKLFF
TRBJ2-2 | - | 12 | TRBV29-1 | few | TGCAGCGTTAGCCCGGCGCCCGGGGAGCTGTTTTTT | CSVSPAPGELFF
TRBJ2-1 | TRBD2 | 18 | TRBV28 | many | TGTGCCAGCAGTTTAGGCGGGTTCGGGACTAGCCGGAGCAATGAGCAGTTCTTC | CASSLGGFGTSRSNEQFF
TRBJ2-5 | TRBD1 | 15 | TRBV5-1 | few | TGCGCCAGCAGCCCGTGGACAGGGAGTGTAGAGACCCAGTACTTC | CASSPWTGSVETQYF
TRBJ1-4 | - | 13 | TRBV15 | - | TGTGCCACCAGAGGAGCGACTAATGAAAAACTGTTTTTT | CATRGATNEKLFF
TRBJ2-1 | TRBD1 | 15 | TRBV7-6 | - | TGTGCCAGCAGCTTAGCCCGGACAGGGTTGAATGAGCAGTTCTTC | CASSLARTGLNEQFF
TRBJ2-7 | TRBD1 | 14 | TRBV20-1 | - | TGCAGTGCCAGTTGGGACAGGGACTTCCACGAGCAGTACTTC | CSASWDRDFHEQYF
TRBJ2-7 | TRBD2 | 16 | TRBV14 | - | TGTGCCAGCAGCCAAGATGTGGGACTAGCGGTCTACGAGCAGTACTTC | CASSQDVGLAVYEQYF
TRBJ2-7 | TRBD2 | 16 | TRBV29-1 | - | TGCAGCGTTGTGGGGCTAGCGGGAGCCCGTGGGGACGAGCAGTACTTC | CSVVGLAGARGDEQYF
TRBJ2-7 | TRBD1 | 15 | TRBV9 | few | TGTGCCAGCAGCGTTTCACCGGGACAGGGCTACGAGCAGTACTTC | CASSVSPGQGYEQYF
TRBJ2-7 | - | 15 | TRBV25-1 | - | TGTGCCAGCAGTGATCCCGGGACGGGGATCTACGAGCAGTACTTC | CASSDPGTGIYEQYF
TRBJ2-5 | - | 15 | TRBV18 | few | TGTGCCAGCTCACCACCGGAAAGGGGCCAAGAGACCCAGTACTTC | CASSPPERGQETQYF
TRBJ1-6 | - | 16 | TRBV5-1 | - | TGCGCCAGCAGCTTCGGCACGAGCTCCTATAATTCACCCCTCCACTTT | CASSFGTSSYNSPLHF
TRBJ2-2 | TRBD1 | 16 | TRBV20-1 | few | TGCAGTGCTAGAGATCTCGAAGGGGGCTTGGCCGGGGAGCTGTTTTTT | CSARDLEGGLAGELFF
TRBJ2-7 | - | 12 | TRBV20-1 | few | TGCAGTGCTCCCAAAACAGCGTACGAGCAGTACTTC | CSAPKTAYEQYF
TRBJ2-3 | - | 14 | TRBV29-1 | - | TGCAGCGTTGAGGCAGGTTGGGACACAGATACGCAGTATTTT | CSVEAGWDTDTQYF
TRBJ2-7 | - | 16 | TRBV10-3 | - | TGTGCCATCAGTGACCCCGGCGAGGGGGTTTTCTACGAGCAGTACTTC | CAISDPGEGVFYEQYF
TRBJ2-5 | - | 17 | TRBV4-3 | - | TGCGCCAGCAGCCAAGAGGGCTCCTTGAGAGGGAAAGAGACCCAGTACTTC | CASSQEGSLRGKETQYF
TRBJ2-3 | - | 16 | TRBV28 | - | TGTGCCAGCAGTTCCCCAGGCGGGTCTAGCACAGATACGCAGTATTTT | CASSSPGGSSTDTQYF
TRBJ1-2 | - | 14 | TRBV29-1 | many | TGCAGCGTTGAAGGGGGCTTACAGGGCTTTGGCTACACCTTC | CSVEGGLQGFGYTF
TRBJ1-4 | - | 18 | TRBV5-1 | - | TGCGCCAGCAGCTTGGGGGTTGGCAGGGATTCAACTAATGAAAAACTGTTTTTT | CASSLGVGRDSTNEKLFF